This TCR beta chain comes out of a study of lymphopenia after photon versus proton radiotherapy. Per germline, CDR1 SGHDT and CDR2 YYEEEE. V shed 1 base and J shed 6 bases, with 13 bases lying between them. This CDR3 spans 14 amino acids. Assay used: immunoSEQ multiplex PCR; TCRdb lists only in-frame clones, some missing. Of approximately 65,000 clones listed, approximately 87% are singletons. Overall study findings and caveats: Proton therapy kept repertoires fairly stable, unlike photons, which gained effector/memory cells. Survival link was tested only in deceased patients; proton benefit remains a possibility. After the lymphocyte nadir, photon-treated repertoires showed oligoclonal expansion, especially of CD8+ Temra cells. Larger post-nadir TCR diversity loss correlated inversely with survival in deceased patients.

A remark on this clone: Its antigen is unknown.

The origin of this receptor is a man older than 75 with esophageal cancer. The specimen was peripheral blood, collected from a patient treated with proton-based radiotherapy. This chain links TRBV5-6 with TRBJ1-2, with a possible D match to TRBD1 (6 bases). CDR3 bases: TGTGCCAGCAGCTTGTACCAGGGGACCCATGGCTACACCTTC. Amino acids: CASSLYQGTHGYTF.